This T cell receptor (beta chain) originates from a study of blood T cell repertoires in COVID-19. Looked up from germline, CDR1 is LNHDA and CDR2 is SQIVND (reference sequence). The V and J ends lost 3 bases and 0 bases respectively, with 11 bases between them. The CDR3 loop spans 16 amino acids. Data came from immunoSEQ multiplex PCR; TCRdb stores just in-frame clones and leaves some out. The sample contains around 310,000 clones, 90% of which appear only once. V gene TRBV19 combines with J gene TRBJ2-2; D unclear. The source of this sequence is a middle-aged woman with COVID-19, enrolled during active disease. The specimen was peripheral blood. The CDR3 protein is CASSMRRSSNTGELFF. The CDR3 region has the DNA TGTGCCAGTAGTATGAGGCGCTCCTCGAACACCGGGGAGCTGTTTTTT.